Here is one T cell receptor beta chain with its context. cDNA specific to TCR beta was made from 500 ng of total RNA, with a constant-region primer employed for priming. Construction of TCR beta libraries relied on three successive nested multiplex PCR rounds employing slightly modified ARM-PCR. PCR rounds one and two used TRBV1-TRBV30 forward primers with a C-beta reverse primer for approximately 10 cycles each. TCRdb called the multiplex PCR reads again in MiXCR, with one record for every CDR3 protein. This sample yields 44,000 or so distinct CDR3 sequences, of which approximately 70% are seen a single time; just under 30% belongs to the top ten. The data belong to a study of tumor-infiltrating lymphocytes in primary liver carcinoma. Extraction of RNA together with DNA used roughly 20-33 mg of unsorted bulk tissue. The V segment lost 6 bases and the J segment 5 bases; nucleotides outside the gene matches: 9. Per the germline V gene, CDR1 is SGHAT and CDR2 is FQDESV (reference sequence). The CDR3 contains 14 residues.

The chain uses TRBV11-1 and TRBJ2-5; 7 bases align to TRBD1. The source material was liver tumor tissue from sampling region 5. Documented subset: tumor region T5, tumor centre. The source of this sequence is a man aged 35 to 55 with primary liver carcinoma and hepatitis B virus infection. The CDR3 bases are TGTGCCAGCAGTGGACAGGTGGAGGTGGAGACCCAGTACTTC. Its protein product is CASSGQVEVETQYF.